These 10 T cell receptor beta chains were sequenced from one sample in a study of blood T cell repertoires in COVID-19. Sequencing was performed with immunoSEQ multiplex PCR; in TCRdb, only in-frame clones are kept and a portion is missing. The sample contains more than 250,000 clones, 70% to 90% of which appear only once. The specimen was PBMCs or T cells enriched from blood (not recorded which). The receptors were sampled from a young man who had recovered from COVID-19.

V usage is TRBV11-3 and J usage is TRBJ2-2; the match to TRBD2 covers 9 bases. J was trimmed by 2 bases and V by 5 bases; bases with no gene match: 3. CDR1 SGHNT and CDR2 YENEEA come from the germline V gene. This CDR3 region has 15 residues. The CDR3, as DNA: TGTGCCAGCAGCCCAGCGGGGGGCAACACCGGGGAGCTGTTTTTT. Protein product: CASSPAGGNTGELFF.

The V gene is TRBV25-1, the J gene TRBJ1-4, with D possibly being TRBD1 (6 bases). This CDR3 is built from 16 residues. Looked up from germline, CDR1 is MGHDK and CDR2 is SYGVNS. Deletions cut 5 bases from V and 0 bases from J, with 13 bases between. The CDR3 nucleotides read TGTGCCAGCAGTCCCCGTTGGGACACAACTAATGAAAAACTGTTTTTT. It yields the protein CASSPRWDTTNEKLFF.

The CDR3 loop is CASSLGVSGGADTGELFF. For the CDR3, the DNA is TGTGCCAGCAGCTTAGGCGTTTCGGGGGGAGCGGACACCGGGGAGCTGTTTTTT. V gene TRBV7-6 combines with J gene TRBJ2-2; 7 positions agree with TRBD2. The J segment lost 3 bases and the V segment lost 1 base, leaving 11 bases of the junction unmatched. In germline, CDR1 is SGHVS, CDR2 FNYEAQ. This CDR3 has 18 residues.

This clone came up once. This chain links TRBV2 with TRBJ2-1; TRBD2 agrees at 7 bases. The germline gives CDR1 SNHLY, CDR2 FYNNEI. J lost 6 bases, V lost 7 bases, and 6 bases had no gene match. The CDR3 consists of 13 residues. The CDR3: CASNGLVGNEQFF. The CDR3, as DNA: TGTGCCAGCAACGGACTAGTCGGCAATGAGCAGTTCTTC.

The chain is built from TRBV7-3 and TRBJ1-1, with 7 bases lining up with TRBD1. The V and J ends lost 2 bases and 5 bases, in that order; junction bases with no gene match: 2. There are 13 residues in the CDR3. Germline loops: CDR1 SGHTA, CDR2 FQGTGA. The CDR3 protein is CASSLDRETEAFF. The CDR3 DNA reads TGTGCCAGCAGCTTAGACAGGGAAACTGAAGCTTTCTTT.

The chain links TRBV11-2 to TRBJ1-1, with TRBD1 matching over 8 bases. This CDR3 comprises 15 residues. Germline-derived CDR1 and CDR2 are SGHAT and FQNNGV. Trimming took 5 bases from V and 5 from J; bases not matched to a gene: 10. The CDR3 sequence is CASSTGQGVGTEAFF. CDR3 nucleotides: TGTGCCAGCAGCACCGGACAGGGTGTAGGAACTGAAGCTTTCTTT.

This chain uses TRBV10-3 with TRBJ1-1; 7 bases line up with TRBD1. V lost 4 bases and J lost 3; bases outside the gene matches: 5. The length of the CDR3 is 14 residues. CDR1 and CDR2 (germline): ENHRY, SYGVKD. This CDR3 reads CAISAKQGYTEAFF. CDR3 DNA sequence: TGTGCCATCAGTGCCAAACAGGGGTACACTGAAGCTTTCTTT.

This clone was seen more than once but under ten times. This chain links TRBV10-3 with TRBJ1-2; 9 bases fit TRBD1. The V gene end was trimmed by 4 bases and the J gene end by 2 bases; junction bases not matched to a gene: 8. CDR1 and CDR2 from the germline V gene are ENHRY and SYGVKD. This CDR3 spans 16 amino acids. The CDR3 region is CAISGGQGRGNYGYTF. CDR3 nucleotides: TGTGCCATCAGTGGGGGACAGGGACGGGGGAACTATGGCTACACCTTC.

The chain carries TRBV2 and TRBJ1-2, with 7 nucleotides matching TRBD1. This CDR3 spans 14 amino acids. The ends lost 4 bases at V and 4 bases at J; junction bases unmatched: 6. Per germline, CDR1 SNHLY and CDR2 FYNNEI. CDR3 sequence: CASSGRPGGYGYTF. CDR3 bases: TGTGCCAGCAGTGGGAGGCCAGGGGGCTATGGCTACACCTTC.

The CDR3 loop is CASSRDRTEAFF. DNA of the CDR3: TGTGCCAGCAGCCGGGACAGGACTGAAGCTTTCTTT. The genes are TRBV7-8 and TRBJ1-1, with TRBD1 matching over 8 bases. The germline V gene has CDR1 SGHVS and CDR2 FQNEAQ. V was clipped by 5 bases and J by 5 bases; unmatched bases: 1. The length of the CDR3 is 12 residues.